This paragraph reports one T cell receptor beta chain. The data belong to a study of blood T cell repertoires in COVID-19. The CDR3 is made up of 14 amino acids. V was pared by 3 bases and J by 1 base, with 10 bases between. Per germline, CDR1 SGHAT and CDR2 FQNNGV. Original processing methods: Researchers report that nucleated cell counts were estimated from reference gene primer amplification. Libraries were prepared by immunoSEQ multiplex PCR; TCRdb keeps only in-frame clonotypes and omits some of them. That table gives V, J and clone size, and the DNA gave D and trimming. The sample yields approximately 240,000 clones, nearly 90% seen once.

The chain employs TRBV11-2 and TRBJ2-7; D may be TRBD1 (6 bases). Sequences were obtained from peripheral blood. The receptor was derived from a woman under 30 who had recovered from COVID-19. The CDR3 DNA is TGTGCCAGCAGCTTCGGGACACCATCCTACGAGCAGTACTTC. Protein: CASSFGTPSYEQYF.